Given below is one T cell receptor beta chain in context. The target antigen is unknown. TCRdb's table, derived via immunoSEQ multiplex PCR, lists solely in-frame clones and lacks some. The profile covers about 42,000 clones, with 77% appearing a single time and around 4.8% taken by the ten largest. Time point here: after neoadjuvant nivolumab, at surgical resection. These oral cavity squamous cell carcinomas were HPV-negative and locally advanced. The CDR3 contains 13 residues. Germline CDR1 reads LGHNT; CDR2 reads FRNRAP. V gave up 1 base and J gave up 9 bases, with 13 bases separating them. The sample belongs to a study of neoadjuvant anti-PD-1 for oral cavity cancer. The overall study: Patients mostly received three to four biweekly nivolumab doses at 3 mg/kg before surgery.

Findings and caveats of the study: With three patients per group, TCR findings need larger cohorts.

The specimen was PBMCs, collected after nivolumab (anti-PD-1) treatment. The sequence came from a person aged 35-79 years with oral cavity squamous cell carcinoma. The V call is TRBV12-5, the J call TRBJ2-7, with a possible D match to TRBD2 (5 bases). CDR3 in DNA: TGTGCTAGTGGTTTGGGTTTCGGAGGATGGCAGTACTTC. This encodes CASGLGFGGWQYF.